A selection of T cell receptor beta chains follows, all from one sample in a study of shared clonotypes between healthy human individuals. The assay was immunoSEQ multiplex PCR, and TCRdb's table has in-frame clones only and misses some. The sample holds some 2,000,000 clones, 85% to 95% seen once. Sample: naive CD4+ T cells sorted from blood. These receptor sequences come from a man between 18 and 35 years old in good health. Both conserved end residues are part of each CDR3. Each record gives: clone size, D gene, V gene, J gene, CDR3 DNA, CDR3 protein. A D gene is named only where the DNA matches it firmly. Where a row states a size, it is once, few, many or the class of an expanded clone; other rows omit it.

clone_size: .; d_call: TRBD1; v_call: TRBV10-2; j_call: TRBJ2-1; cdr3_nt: TGCGCCAGCAGTGAGTCCATGGGGACAGCTTCTTTTAATGAGCAGTTCTTC; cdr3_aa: CASSESMGTASFNEQFF
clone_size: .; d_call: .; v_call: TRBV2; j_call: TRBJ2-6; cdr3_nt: TGTGCCAGCACCCGTCCGGGAACAGCCAACGTCCTGACTTTC; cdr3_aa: CASTRPGTANVLTF
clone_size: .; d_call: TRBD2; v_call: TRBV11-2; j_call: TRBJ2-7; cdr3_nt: TGTGCCAGCAGCCCGCTAGCGGGAGGGCCGTCATATGAGCAGTACTTC; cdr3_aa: CASSPLAGGPSYEQYF
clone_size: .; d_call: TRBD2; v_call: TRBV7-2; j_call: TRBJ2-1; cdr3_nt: TGTGCCAGCACCCGGACTAGCGCCTACAATGAGCAGTTCTTC; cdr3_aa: CASTRTSAYNEQFF
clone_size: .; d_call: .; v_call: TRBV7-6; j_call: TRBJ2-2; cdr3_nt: TGTGCCAGCAGCTTACCCCGAGGCACCGGGGAGCTGTTTTTT; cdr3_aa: CASSLPRGTGELFF
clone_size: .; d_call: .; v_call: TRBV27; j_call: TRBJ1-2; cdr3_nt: TGTGCCAGCAGTTTAGTGCCAGGGCCCTATGGCTACACCTTC; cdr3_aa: CASSLVPGPYGYTF
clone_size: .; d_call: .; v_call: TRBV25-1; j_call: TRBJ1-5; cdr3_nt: TGTGCCAGCAGTGAAGGAGGACGGGGTCAGCCCCAGCATTTT; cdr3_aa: CASSEGGRGQPQHF
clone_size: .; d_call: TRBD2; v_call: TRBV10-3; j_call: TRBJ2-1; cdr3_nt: TGTGCCATCCTATCCGGGACTAGCCACGGTGAGCAGTTCTTC; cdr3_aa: CAILSGTSHGEQFF
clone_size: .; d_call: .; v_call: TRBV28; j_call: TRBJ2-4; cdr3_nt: TGTGCCAGCAGTTTCGGTATCAGGTCCCAAGGGAACATTCAGTACTTC; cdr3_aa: CASSFGIRSQGNIQYF
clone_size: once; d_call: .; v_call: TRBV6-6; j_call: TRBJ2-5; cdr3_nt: TGTGCCAGCAGTTACGGTTGGCAGGGGGAGACCCAGTACTTC; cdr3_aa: CASSYGWQGETQYF
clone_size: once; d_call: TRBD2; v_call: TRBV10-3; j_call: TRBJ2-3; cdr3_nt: TGTGCCATCAGTGAGTCAGCTAGCGGGTCTTTCAACACAGATACGCAGTATTTT; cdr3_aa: CAISESASGSFNTDTQYF
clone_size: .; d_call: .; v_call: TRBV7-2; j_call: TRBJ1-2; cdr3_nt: TGTGCCAGCAGCTTAGTCGCTGGTCTTGGCTATGGCTACACCTTC; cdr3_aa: CASSLVAGLGYGYTF
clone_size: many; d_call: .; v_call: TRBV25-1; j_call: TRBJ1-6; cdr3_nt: TGTGCCAGCAAGGGGGGCGGGTGGTCACCCCTCCACTTT; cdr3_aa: CASKGGGWSPLHF
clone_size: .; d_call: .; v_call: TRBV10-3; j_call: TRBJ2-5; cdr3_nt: TGTGCCATCAGTGCTGTCAGCCAAGAGACCCAGTACTTC; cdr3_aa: CAISAVSQETQYF
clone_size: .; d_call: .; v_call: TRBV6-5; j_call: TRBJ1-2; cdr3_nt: TGTGCCAGCAGCCCCTTATCGACAGGACCTGGCTACACCTTC; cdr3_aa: CASSPLSTGPGYTF
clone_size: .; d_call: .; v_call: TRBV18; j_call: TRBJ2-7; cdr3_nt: TGTGCCAGCTCATCTGAGGGAACCACCCCCTACGAGCAGTACTTC; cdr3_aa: CASSSEGTTPYEQYF
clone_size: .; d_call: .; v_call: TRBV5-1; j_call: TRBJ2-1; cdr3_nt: TGCGCCAGCAGCTTGGGAGGTGCCTCCTACAATGAGCAGTTCTTC; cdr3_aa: CASSLGGASYNEQFF
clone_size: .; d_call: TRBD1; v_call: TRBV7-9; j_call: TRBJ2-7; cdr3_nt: TGTGCCAGCAGCTTCGGACAGGGCCACGAGCAGTACTTC; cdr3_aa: CASSFGQGHEQYF
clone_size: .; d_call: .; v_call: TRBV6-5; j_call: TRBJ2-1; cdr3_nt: TGTGCCAGCAGTTACTCGAACAGCGCGAGTCATCCTGAGCAGTTCTTC; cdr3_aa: CASSYSNSASHPEQFF
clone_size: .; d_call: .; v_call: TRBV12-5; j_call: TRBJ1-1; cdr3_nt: TGTGCTAGTGGTTTGTTCCCGGCCGAGGCTTTCTTT; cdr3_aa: CASGLFPAEAFF
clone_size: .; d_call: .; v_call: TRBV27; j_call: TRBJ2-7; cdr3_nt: TGTGCCAGCAGTTTATTGGGACAAAAATACGAGCAGTACTTC; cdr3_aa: CASSLLGQKYEQYF
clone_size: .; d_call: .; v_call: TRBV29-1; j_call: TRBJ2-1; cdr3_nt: TGCAGCGTCAGAGAGCGGTTCTTGGACAATGAGCAGTTCTTC; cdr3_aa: CSVRERFLDNEQFF
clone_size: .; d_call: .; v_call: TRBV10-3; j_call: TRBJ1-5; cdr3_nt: TGTGCCATCAGTGCTGTGGGCAATCAGCCCCAGCATTTT; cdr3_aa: CAISAVGNQPQHF
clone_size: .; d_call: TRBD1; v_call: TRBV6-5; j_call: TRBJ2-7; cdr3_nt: TGTGCCAGCAGTCTGAACCGGGACAGGGGCTACGAGCAGTACTTC; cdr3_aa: CASSLNRDRGYEQYF
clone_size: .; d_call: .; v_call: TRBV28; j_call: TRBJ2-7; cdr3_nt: TGTGCCAGCAGTCTCCGCGGGCTAGCGCCGAGCTCCTACGAGCAGTACTTC; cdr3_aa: CASSLRGLAPSSYEQYF
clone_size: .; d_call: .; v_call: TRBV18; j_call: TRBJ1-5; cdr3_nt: TGTGCCAGCTCACCGGATAGCAATCAGCCCCAGCATTTT; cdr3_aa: CASSPDSNQPQHF
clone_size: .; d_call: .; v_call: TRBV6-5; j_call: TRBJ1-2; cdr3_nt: TGTGCCAGCAGTTCCGGGACTACCATCTATGGCTACACCTTC; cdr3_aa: CASSSGTTIYGYTF
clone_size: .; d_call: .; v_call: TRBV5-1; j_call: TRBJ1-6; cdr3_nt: TGCGCCAGCAGCCCCGACCCGGGGGGTATGACACCCCTCCACTTT; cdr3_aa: CASSPDPGGMTPLHF
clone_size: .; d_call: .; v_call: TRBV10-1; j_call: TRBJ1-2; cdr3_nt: TGCGCCAGCAGTGAGAGTCAGAACTATGGCTACACCTTC; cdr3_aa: CASSESQNYGYTF
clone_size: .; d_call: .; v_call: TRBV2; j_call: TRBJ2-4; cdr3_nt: TGTGCCAGCAGTCTCAGTAGCCCAGAAAGAAAAAACATTCAGTACTTC; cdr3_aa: CASSLSSPERKNIQYF
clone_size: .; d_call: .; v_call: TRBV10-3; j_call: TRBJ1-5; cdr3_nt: TGTGCCATCAGTGAGTCGGGACACCGCAATCAGCCCCAGCATTTT; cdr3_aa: CAISESGHRNQPQHF
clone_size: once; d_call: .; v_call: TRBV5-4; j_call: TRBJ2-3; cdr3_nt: TGTGCCAGCAGCCCACCGGGACCCAGCACAGATACGCAGTATTTT; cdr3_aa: CASSPPGPSTDTQYF